Shown below are 29 T cell receptor beta chains from a single sample sequenced in a study of blood T cell repertoires in COVID-19. Assay used: immunoSEQ multiplex PCR; TCRdb lists only in-frame clones, some missing. Found here are some 170,000 clones, less than 90% of them singletons; the top ten hold around 1.3%. Sequencing was performed on PBMCs or T cells enriched from blood (not recorded which). Receptors were obtained from a human donor with acute COVID-19. The donor label of this sample is uncertain.

V gene TRBV3-1 (or the pseudogene TRBV3-2) combines with J gene TRBJ2-3, with TRBD2 as a possible D gene (7 bases). The V end lost 6 bases, the J end lost 6 bases, and 16 bases lay between the germline ends. Per germline, CDR1 LGHDT and CDR2 YNNKEL (reference sequence). The CDR3 is 14 residues long. The CDR3 loop is CASSQRGGPDTQYF. CDR3 in DNA: TGTGCCAGCAGTCAGAGGGGGGGGCCGGATACGCAGTATTTT.

The chain uses TRBV24-1 and TRBJ1-5; 8 bases align to TRBD1. Germline trimming cut 2 bases from V and 0 bases from J; bases unmatched to any gene: 5. The germline V gene encodes CDR1 KGHDR and CDR2 SFDVKD. CDR3 length: 17 amino acids. CDR3: CATSDSPGQDSNQPQHF. In DNA, the CDR3 is TGTGCCACCAGTGATTCTCCGGGACAGGATAGCAATCAGCCCCAGCATTTT.

This clone has a handful of counts. The chain couples TRBV18 to TRBJ2-2; D remains ambiguous. Germline V lookup: CDR1 KGHSH, CDR2 LQKENI. The V end lost 3 bases, the J end lost 7 bases, and 12 bases lay between the germline ends. The CDR3 runs 14 residues. The CDR3 DNA reads as TGTGCCAGCTCACCTGGAAGTGGGCGCGGGGAGCTGTTTTTT. The encoded protein is CASSPGSGRGELFF.

This sequence joins TRBV12-3 or TRBV12-4 and TRBJ1-5, with D possibly matching TRBD1 (5 bases). The CDR3 covers 12 residues. Trimming removed 9 bases from V and 8 bases from J, with 14 bases in between. CDR3 coding DNA: TGTGCCAGTCCTCTTCGGGGGGAGCCCCAGCATTTT. Translated: CASPLRGEPQHF.

There are many counts of this clone. The V call is TRBV19, the J call TRBJ1-2; TRBD1 is a possible D gene (5 bases). Trimming shortened V by 0 bases and J by 8 bases, and 13 bases separated the two germline ends. This CDR3 is 14 amino acids long. Germline lookup yields CDR1 LNHDA and CDR2 SQIVND (reference sequence). CDR3 in DNA: TGTGCCAGTAGTATAGATTTCAGGGTACGGGGCTACACCTTC. This encodes CASSIDFRVRGYTF.

Here the CDR3 reads CASRRTGGRAFF. Here the CDR3 DNA reads TGTGCCAGCAGACGGACAGGGGGCCGAGCTTTCTTT. The chain recombines TRBV27 with TRBJ1-1; 11 bases are shared with TRBD1. Germline lookup yields CDR1 MNHEY and CDR2 SMNVEV (reference sequence). The CDR3 runs to 12 residues. Trimming removed 6 bases from V and 10 bases from J; junction bases left unmatched: 4.

The genes are TRBV10-3 and TRBJ2-3, with 7 bases aligning to TRBD1. Looked up from germline, CDR1 is ENHRY and CDR2 is SYGVKD. The CDR3 runs 14 residues. V dropped 6 bases and J dropped 4; count of bases not matched to a gene: 7. CDR3 sequence (DNA): TGTGCCATCAGGGGGCAAGGACAGGCAGATACGCAGTATTTT. Its protein is CAIRGQGQADTQYF.

The rearrangement links TRBV7-8 to TRBJ2-2, with 7 bases fitting TRBD2. The germline V gene encodes CDR1 SGHVS and CDR2 FQNEAQ. V lost 7 bases, J lost 4 bases, and 9 bases stayed unmatched. CDR3 length: 15 residues. This CDR3 is CASILTGGVTGELFF. The CDR3 DNA is TGTGCCAGCATCCTTACGGGGGGAGTCACCGGGGAGCTGTTTTTT.

CDR3 protein: CASSSMQGGGGYTF. The CDR3 nucleotides are TGTGCCAGCAGTTCGATGCAGGGGGGCGGTGGCTACACCTTC. The V and J genes are TRBV6-5 and TRBJ1-2, with 7 bases identical to TRBD1. The CDR3 runs 14 residues. CDR1 MNHEY and CDR2 SVGAGI come from the germline V gene. V trimming: 4 bases; J trimming: 7 bases; junction bases outside the gene matches: 9.

V gene TRBV18 combines with J gene TRBJ1-2; possibly TRBD1 for D (5 bases). V was clipped by 2 bases and J by 7 bases, with 8 bases between them. The CDR3 has 12 residues. Per the germline V gene, CDR1 is KGHSH and CDR2 is LQKENI. CDR3 protein: CASSPDRGGYTF. CDR3 nucleotides: TGTGCCAGCTCACCAGATAGGGGTGGCTACACCTTC.

The genes are TRBV27 and TRBJ1-6; D unresolved. The germline V gene encodes CDR1 MNHEY and CDR2 SMNVEV (reference sequence). This CDR3 comprises 15 residues. Trimming took off 3 bases at V and 0 bases at J, with 6 bases between the two ends. Here the CDR3 DNA reads TGTGCCAGCAGTTTGGGGAGCTCCTATAATTCACCCCTCCACTTT. Translated: CASSLGSSYNSPLHF.

This clone occurred a few times. The rearrangement links TRBV27 to TRBJ1-1; perhaps TRBD1 as D (5 bases). Germline CDR1 MNHEY, CDR2 SMNVEV (reference sequence). The CDR3 contains 14 residues. Trimming cost V 6 bases and J 6 bases, with 17 bases left between them. The CDR3 here is CASRREGRSAEAFF. The CDR3 DNA is TGTGCCAGCAGGAGGGAGGGGCGGAGTGCTGAAGCTTTCTTT.

The V call is TRBV19, the J call TRBJ1-1, with no clear D. V lost 5 bases to trimming and J lost 0 bases, with 7 bases between them. This CDR3 region has 13 residues. Germline V lookup: CDR1 LNHDA, CDR2 SQIVND (reference sequence). In nucleotides, the CDR3 is TGTGCCAGTAGTCGACTGATGAACACTGAAGCTTTCTTT. Protein product: CASSRLMNTEAFF.

The chain couples TRBV7-6 to TRBJ2-7, with D possibly TRBD1 on 5 matching bases. This CDR3 contains 17 residues. V shed 2 bases and J shed 3 bases, with 20 bases lying between them. Germline V gene sequence: CDR1 SGHVS, CDR2 FNYEAQ. CDR3 DNA: TGTGCCAGCAGCTTAAATCCCAAGGGGCCAAAACACTACGAGCAGTACTTC. Protein sequence: CASSLNPKGPKHYEQYF. The complete variable domain, with remaining parts taken from reference TRBV7-6 and TRBJ2-7, reads GAGVSQSPRYKVTKRGQDVALRCDPISGHVSLYWYRQALGQGPEFLTYFNYEAQQDKSGLPNDRFSAERPEGSISTLTIQRTEQRDSAMYRCASSLNPKGPKHYEQYFGPGTRLTVT.

The V gene is TRBV19, the J gene TRBJ2-1, with TRBD2 matching over 14 bases. The CDR3 has 15 amino acids. Per the germline V gene, CDR1 is LNHDA and CDR2 is SQIVND (reference sequence). J was trimmed by 5 bases and V by 7 bases; bases with no gene match: 4. This CDR3 reads CASKGTSGGHNEQFF. CDR3 sequence (DNA): TGTGCCAGTAAGGGGACTAGCGGGGGCCACAATGAGCAGTTCTTC.

In this sample, this clone turned up once. The chain uses TRBV7-2 and TRBJ2-7; 7 bases are shared with TRBD2. CDR3 length: 11 residues. In germline, CDR1 is SGHTA, CDR2 FQGNSA. CDR3 DNA sequence: TGTGCTAGCGGGCAGTCCTACGAGCAGTACTTC. As protein: CASGQSYEQYF.

This clone has just one count. The chain employs TRBV7-3 and TRBJ2-2; 9 positions agree with TRBD1. J lost 1 base, V lost 5 bases, and 8 bases had no gene match. Germline CDR1 reads SGHTA; CDR2 reads FQGTGA. The length of the CDR3 is 17 residues. As DNA, the CDR3 is TGTGCCAGCAGCCCCGGGACAGGGCTCGGGAACACCGGGGAGCTGTTTTTT. Its translation: CASSPGTGLGNTGELFF.

The chain combines TRBV9 with TRBJ1-3, with D maybe TRBD1 (5 bases). The V end lost 4 bases, the J end lost 0 bases, and 20 bases lay between the germline ends. The CDR3 is made up of 18 amino acids. CDR1 SGDLS and CDR2 YYNGEE come from the germline V gene. The CDR3 sequence is CASSPPQGSDYSGNTIYF. CDR3 in DNA: TGTGCCAGCAGCCCCCCCCAGGGCTCCGATTACTCTGGAAACACCATATATTTT.

This chain connects TRBV5-1 to TRBJ1-4, with 7 bases fitting TRBD1. The CDR3 runs to 13 residues. Per germline, CDR1 SGHRS and CDR2 YFSETQ. The V segment lost 4 bases and the J segment 5 bases; nucleotides outside the gene matches: 2. The CDR3 DNA is TGCGCCAGCAGCCGGGACAGCAATGAAAAACTGTTTTTT. Translating gives CASSRDSNEKLFF.

This clone was detected only once. The chain couples TRBV7-2 to TRBJ2-4; 9 bases match TRBD1. This CDR3 is 18 amino acids long. The germline gives CDR1 SGHTA, CDR2 FQGNSA. V lost 1 base, J lost 0 bases, and 7 bases stayed unmatched. CDR3 in DNA: TGTGCCAGCAGCTTAGGGGGGACAGGGATACTAGCCAAAAACATTCAGTACTTC. Its translation: CASSLGGTGILAKNIQYF.

The chain couples TRBV5-5 to TRBJ2-6; 8 positions match TRBD2. V lost 1 base, J lost 2 bases, and 2 bases stayed unmatched. This CDR3 spans 16 amino acids. Germline V CDR1 and CDR2: SGHKS, YYEKEE (reference sequence). In DNA, the CDR3 is TGTGCCAGCAGCTTGCGCGGGGGGACTGGGGCCAACGTCCTGACTTTC. It specifies CASSLRGGTGANVLTF.

V and J are TRBV5-8 and TRBJ2-7; maybe TRBD1 (5 bases). CDR1 and CDR2 (germline): SGHTS, YDEGEE. The CDR3 spans 15 residues. V was pared by 0 bases and J by 2 bases, with 12 bases between. CDR3 sequence (DNA): TGTGCCAGCAGCTTGGTGGTCCAGGGTACCTACGAGCAGTACTTC. It is translated as CASSLVVQGTYEQYF.

The rearrangement links TRBV9 to TRBJ1-3, with 7 bases matching TRBD1. Germline V CDR1 and CDR2: SGDLS, YYNGEE. This CDR3 is built from 15 residues. Unmatched junction bases numbered 9, after V lost 0 bases and J lost 9 bases. CDR3: CASSVDLQGSSTIYF. The CDR3, as DNA: TGTGCCAGCAGCGTAGATTTACAGGGGAGTAGCACCATATATTTT.

The chain employs TRBV4-1 and TRBJ2-2; 11 nucleotides agree with TRBD2. V shed 4 bases, J shed 7 bases, and the junction held 11 bases outside the gene matches. Germline V gives CDR1 MGHRA, CDR2 YSYEKL. The CDR3 spans 17 residues. This CDR3 reads CASSLLGLAGGGGELFF. The DNA for the CDR3 is TGCGCCAGCAGCCTCCTCGGGCTAGCGGGGGGAGGCGGGGAGCTGTTTTTT.

V is TRBV11-2 and J is TRBJ2-3; 11 bases line up with TRBD2. The CDR3 covers 16 residues. Trimming at V came to 1 base and at J to 6 bases, leaving 6 bases not matched to a gene. Germline V gene sequence: CDR1 SGHAT, CDR2 FQNNGV. CDR3 protein: CASSLGGLAGRDTQYF. The CDR3 nucleotides are TGTGCCAGCAGCTTAGGCGGACTAGCGGGTAGGGATACGCAGTATTTT.

The genes are TRBV12-3 or TRBV12-4 and TRBJ1-2, with 7 nucleotides matching TRBD1. J lost 4 bases, V lost 5 bases, and 4 bases had no gene match. CDR3 length: 13 amino acids. The CDR3 reads CASSPRDSYGYTF. For the CDR3, the DNA is TGTGCCAGCAGTCCCAGGGACAGCTATGGCTACACCTTC.

The chain's CDR3 is CASSLGGATEAFF. CDR3 sequence (DNA): TGCGCCAGCAGCCTAGGGGGGGCCACTGAAGCTTTCTTT. The rearrangement uses TRBV4-3 and TRBJ1-1; D possibly corresponds to TRBD1 (6 bases). The CDR3 contains 13 residues. CDR1 LGHNA and CDR2 YSLEER come from the germline V gene. Trimming left V 4 bases short and J 4 bases short, with 10 bases between.

V is TRBV18 and J is TRBJ2-5; the match to TRBD2 covers 10 bases. The germline gives CDR1 KGHSH, CDR2 LQKENI. CDR3 size: 16 residues. J was trimmed by 4 bases and V by 2 bases; bases with no gene match: 7. DNA for the CDR3: TGTGCCAGCTCACCAAAGCAAGCGGGGGGGCCAGAGACCCAGTACTTC. Its translation is CASSPKQAGGPETQYF.

This clone has only a few counts. The chain couples TRBV25-1 to TRBJ2-7; 10 bases are a match to TRBD1. The trim removed 6 bases at V and 1 base at J, leaving 6 bases unmatched. The germline V gene encodes CDR1 MGHDK and CDR2 SYGVNS. This CDR3 is built from 15 residues. CDR3 residues: CASRSPGQGSYEQYF. The CDR3 coding sequence is TGTGCCAGCAGATCGCCGGGACAGGGGTCCTACGAGCAGTACTTC.